What follows describes a single TCR beta chain. The antigen is undetermined. These data come from a study of cytomegalovirus exposure and HLA in healthy donors. Study information: Assignment to the Caucasian-associated ancestry cluster applied to about 80% of the roughly 420 genotyped donors.

Study outcomes and limitations: Beyond CMV serostatus, there was no information to go on about immune exposure. In a later analysis, a genetic analysis reported fewer productive-TCR N-insertions in an Asian-associated ancestry cluster than the cohort average. A later analysis reported that several of the most significant clusters appeared to be linked to common viral pathogens, among them Epstein-Barr virus.

The V and J ends lost 4 bases and 6 bases respectively, with 13 bases between them. Germline CDR1 MDHEN, CDR2 SYDVKM. The length of the CDR3 is 13 residues. PCR used 60 Vbeta primers and 13 Jbeta primers. This table comes from immunoSEQ multiplex PCR, and its TCRdb copy is limited to in-frame clones, with some not included. The table includes roughly 130,000 clones, 80% detected once. This sequence originates from a man in his forties or fifties in good health and CMV-seronegative. The chain joins TRBV28 to TRBJ2-7, with D tentatively TRBD2 (7 bases). What was sequenced was PBMCs. The CDR3 sequence: CASSWGGGSEQYF. Here the CDR3 DNA reads TGTGCCAGCAGTTGGGGAGGGGGTAGCGAGCAGTACTTC.